The 22 T cell receptor beta chains in this list originate from one sample, sequenced in a study of cytomegalovirus exposure and HLA in healthy donors (dated by TCRdb to about 2017). Library generation was performed with the immunoSEQ multiplex PCR assay. For the multiplex PCR, a mixture combining 60 forward primers for TCR Vbeta segments and 13 reverse primers for TCR Jbeta segments was used. In TCRdb, the immuneACCESS table is reduced to in-frame sequences with V and J assigned. These tables do not hold every clone; where another copy was compared, an unresolved V gene accounts for under half, and the others remain unexplained. The table for this sample shows fewer than 85,000 clones. Approximately 5.3% of the sample is taken by the ten largest. The source material was PBMCs. The receptors come from a woman between 35 and 50 years old in good health and CMV-seropositive.

This chain links TRBV7-8 with TRBJ2-1; no clear D. V lost 5 bases and J lost 7, with 12 bases in between. The CDR3 contains 13 residues. Germline-derived CDR1 and CDR2 are SGHVS and FQNEAQ. The DNA for the CDR3 is TGTGCCAGCAGCCCACCGACTCGGAATGAGCAGTTCTTC. It yields the protein CASSPPTRNEQFF.

The chain joins TRBV7-8 to TRBJ1-1; TRBD1 agrees at 12 bases. V shed 6 bases and J 1 base; nucleotides not matched to a gene: 12. This CDR3 region has 18 residues. Germline V gene data show CDR1 as SGHVS and CDR2 as FQNEAQ. CDR3 in DNA: TGTGCCAGCAGAGACCGGGACAGGGGGCGAAGATCGAACACTGAAGCTTTCTTT. Translating gives CASRDRDRGRRSNTEAFF.

The CDR3 DNA is TGTGCCAGCAGTTACTCGCCTGGAGGTCCCTCCTACGAGCAGTACTTC. Protein: CASSYSPGGPSYEQYF. J is TRBJ2-5 and V is TRBV6-5; D possibly corresponds to TRBD2 (5 bases). Gene TRBJ2-7 matches the end of the DNA better, so the J call may be wrong. This CDR3 contains 16 residues. CDR1 is MNHEY and CDR2 is SVGAGI in the germline V gene.

The gene calls are TRBV6-5 and TRBJ2-2, with D maybe TRBD2 (5 bases). The V gene's germline CDR1 is MNHEY and CDR2 SVGAGI. V was pared by 0 bases and J by 4 bases, with 9 bases between. This CDR3 spans 15 amino acids. CDR3 residues: CASSYSDGGTGELFF. CDR3 nucleotides: TGTGCCAGCAGTTACTCGGACGGAGGCACCGGGGAGCTGTTTTTT.

The chain has TRBV2 and TRBJ1-6; D not certain. Trimming took off 6 bases at V and 0 bases at J, with 9 bases between the two ends. There are 15 residues in the CDR3. Germline V gene data show CDR1 as SNHLY and CDR2 as FYNNEI. CDR3 sequence (DNA): TGTGCCAGCAGGATGGAGAGCTCCTATAATTCACCCCTCCACTTT. Translation gives CASRMESSYNSPLHF. Complete variable domain (other parts from reference TRBV2 and TRBJ1-6): EPEVTQTPSHQVTQMGQEVILRCVPISNHLYFYWYRQILGQKVEFLVSFYNNEISEKSEIFDDQFSVERPDGSNFTLKIRSTKLEDSAMYFCASRMESSYNSPLHFGNGTRLTVT.

The genes are TRBV21-1 and TRBJ1-1. TRBV21-1 is classified as a pseudogene. This CDR3 has 16 amino acids. CDR3 nucleotides: TGTGCCAGCAGCAAGCGCCTGGTACGGGGGAACACTGAAGCTTTCTTT. It yields the protein CASSKRLVRGNTEAFF.

The chain carries TRBV6-5 and TRBJ2-1; 9 bases agree with TRBD1. Germline-derived CDR1 and CDR2 are MNHEY and SVGAGI. CDR3 length: 16 residues. With 0 bases clipped from V and 9 bases from J, the junction kept 9 bases outside the gene matches. The DNA for the CDR3 is TGTGCCAGCAGTTACTCGATCAGGACAGGGGCGGTTGAGCAGTTCTTC. It is translated as CASSYSIRTGAVEQFF.

The J gene is TRBJ2-7, the V gene TRBV9; the match to TRBD1 covers 7 bases. The CDR3 runs 16 residues. The germline V gene has CDR1 SGDLS and CDR2 YYNGEE. With V trimmed by 0 bases and J by 2 bases, 8 bases remained unmatched. The CDR3, as DNA: TGTGCCAGCAGCGTAGGTCTGGCAGGGACAGCCTACGAGCAGTACTTC. Translated: CASSVGLAGTAYEQYF.

CDR3 nucleotide sequence: TGTGCCAGCAGCGTACCCTACTTTGGGCGTCAGCCCCAGCATTTT. The encoded protein is CASSVPYFGRQPQHF. The chain carries TRBV9 and TRBJ1-5; D ambiguous. V lost 1 base and J 6 bases, leaving 14 bases between the germline ends. The V gene's germline CDR1 is SGDLS and CDR2 YYNGEE. The CDR3 sequence is 15 residues long.

This chain links TRBV15 with TRBJ1-2; D ambiguous. V lost 1 base and J lost 6, with 21 bases in between. CDR1 and CDR2 from the germline V gene are LNHNV and YYDKDF (reference sequence). The CDR3 has 17 residues. The CDR3 here is CATSRVAQTTPMDGYTF. DNA for the CDR3: TGTGCCACCAGCAGAGTCGCCCAGACAACCCCTATGGATGGCTACACCTTC.

The chain couples TRBV14 to TRBJ2-7; 15 bases line up with TRBD2. There are 17 residues in the CDR3. The J segment lost 7 bases and the V segment lost 2 bases, leaving 9 bases of the junction unmatched. Looked up from germline, CDR1 is SGHDN and CDR2 is FVKESK. This CDR3 is CASSQPNGLAGGFEQYF. The CDR3 DNA sequence: TGTGCCAGCAGCCAACCAAACGGACTAGCGGGGGGGTTTGAGCAGTACTTC.

The gene calls are TRBV27 and TRBJ1-5; 8 nucleotides match TRBD1. Germline V gene lookup returns CDR1 MNHEY and CDR2 SMNVEV (reference sequence). The CDR3 is 14 amino acids. The ends lost 6 bases at V and 2 bases at J; junction bases unmatched: 3. The CDR3 region is CASRQGEGNQPQHF. The CDR3 nucleotides read TGTGCCAGCAGACAGGGGGAGGGCAATCAGCCCCAGCATTTT.

Concerning this clone itself: Germline is not matched at one junction end, which may reflect a read error. The genes are TRBV30 and TRBJ1-5; no firm D call. Germline V gene sequence: CDR1 GTSNPN, CDR2 SVGIG (reference sequence). This CDR3 comprises 15 residues. As DNA, the CDR3 is TGTGTCTGGAGTGTACGGGGTGGGGTGCGTCAGCCCCAGCATTTT. Its translation: CVWSVRGGVRQPQHF.

V and J are TRBV19 and TRBJ2-7; possible D gene TRBD2, 6 bases. Germline loops: CDR1 LNHDA, CDR2 SQIVND (reference sequence). The CDR3 is made up of 14 amino acids. V was shortened by 4 bases and J by 8 bases, with 18 bases between the two germline ends. The CDR3 loop is CASSTPGLAEQQYF. In DNA form, the CDR3 reads TGTGCCAGTAGTACACCGGGACTTGCAGAGCAGCAGTACTTC.

The CDR3 reads CASSLFSTGDGGYTF. The CDR3 bases are TGTGCCAGCAGCTTGTTCAGCACAGGGGATGGTGGCTACACCTTC. V is TRBV7-2 and J is TRBJ1-2; the match to TRBD1 covers 7 bases. Germline-derived CDR1 and CDR2 are SGHTA and FQGNSA. The CDR3 has 15 amino acids. Germline trimming cut 3 bases from V and 7 bases from J; bases unmatched to any gene: 11.

This rearrangement joins TRBV5-1 to TRBJ2-3; 12 nucleotides match TRBD2. After removal of 3 bases from V and 4 bases from J, the junction contained 12 bases not matched to a gene. The CDR3 totals 18 residues. Germline V gene data show CDR1 as SGHRS and CDR2 as YFSETQ. The CDR3 reads CASSSLAGGMRGPDTQYF. The CDR3 DNA reads TGCGCCAGCAGCTCTCTAGCGGGAGGGATGAGAGGCCCAGATACGCAGTATTTT.

The chain joins TRBV5-1 to TRBJ2-7; possible D gene TRBD2, 6 bases. V was pared by 3 bases and J by 3 bases, with 13 bases between. The CDR3 has 14 residues. The germline gives CDR1 SGHRS, CDR2 YFSETQ. CDR3 nucleotide sequence: TGCGCCAGCAGCTGGGGGACTGCCGACTACGAGCAGTACTTC. Its protein product is CASSWGTADYEQYF.

The V call is TRBV29-1, the J call TRBJ2-3, with D perhaps matching TRBD2 (6 bases). The CDR3 is made up of 13 amino acids. V was cut by 7 bases and J by 0 bases, with 11 bases left in between. In germline, CDR1 is SQVTM, CDR2 ANQGSEA. The DNA for the CDR3 is TGCAGCGGGGGACTTCTTAGCACAGATACGCAGTATTTT. This gives the protein CSGGLLSTDTQYF.

J is TRBJ1-1 and V is TRBV5-1; D remains ambiguous. The germline CDR1 and CDR2 sequences are SGHRS and YFSETQ. There are 13 residues in the CDR3. V lost 0 bases and J lost 1, with 4 bases in between. The CDR3 nucleotides are TGCGCCAGCAGCTTGGAACAGAACACTGAAGCTTTCTTT. It yields the protein CASSLEQNTEAFF. Filled out from reference TRBV5-1 and TRBJ1-1, the complete variable domain reads KAGVTQTPRYLIKTRGQQVTLSCSPISGHRSVSWYQQTPGQGLQFLFEYFSETQRNKGNFPGRFSGRQFSNSRSEMNVSTLELGDSALYLCASSLEQNTEAFFGQGTRLTVV.

J is TRBJ2-7 and V is TRBV9; a possible D gene is TRBD1 (5 bases). There are 13 residues in the CDR3. Germline V CDR1 and CDR2: SGDLS, YYNGEE. V lost 3 bases and J 3 bases, leaving 10 bases between the germline ends. The CDR3 bases are TGTGCCAGCAGCGGGGGCCCTCACTACGAGCAGTACTTC. Amino acid sequence: CASSGGPHYEQYF.

The chain couples TRBV19 to TRBJ2-5; D may be TRBD2 (5 bases). Germline V lookup: CDR1 LNHDA, CDR2 SQIVND (reference sequence). The CDR3 covers 14 residues. The germline V and J ends were trimmed by 4 bases and 1 base, with 10 bases remaining between them. As DNA, the CDR3 is TGTGCCAGTAGTAATCGGGGTGTCCAAGAGACCCAGTACTTC. Protein sequence: CASSNRGVQETQYF.

The chain uses TRBV5-1 and TRBJ2-7; 11 bases agree with TRBD1. V shed 2 bases, J shed 4 bases, and the junction held 5 bases outside the gene matches. Germline V gene sequence: CDR1 SGHRS, CDR2 YFSETQ. CDR3 length: 15 residues. CDR3 DNA sequence: TGCGCCAGCAGCTTTGGACAGGGGGCTTTGTACGAGCAGTACTTC. The encoded protein is CASSFGQGALYEQYF.